The clone carrying this T cell receptor (beta chain) came up a few times. V was clipped by 0 bases and J by 4 bases, with 6 bases between them. The CDR3 spans 12 residues. CDR1 is DFQATT, CDR2 SNEGSKA, per germline (reference sequence). Individuals who donated were healthy Caucasians from Russia aged about 6 to 100. Alongside a J-beta primer mix, a sample-barcoded 5' primer served in a second PCR lasting 7 to 11 cycles. Each of the cDNA molecules was tagged by a template-switch adaptor with 12 random nucleotides. Samples each returned at least 2.5 million CDR3-containing paired-end reads. TCRdb independently ran MiXCR on the 5' RACE reads; one entry per CDR3 protein. The sample contains more than 1,000,000 distinct CDR3 sequences, almost 25% of which appear only once. The data were obtained in a study of blood T cells in healthy people across ages. The same data also contributed to another study, on T cells of mothers and their children. Per that paper: In related and unrelated pairs alike, thymic selection shapes TCR recombination output, with inherited differences minor.

This rearrangement joins TRBV20-1 to TRBJ1-2; D remains ambiguous. This receptor was obtained from a girl aged 2-9 years in good health. The source material was blood. The CDR3 region has the DNA TGCAGTGCTAGAGAATGGCTCTATGGCTACACCTTC. As protein: CSAREWLYGYTF.